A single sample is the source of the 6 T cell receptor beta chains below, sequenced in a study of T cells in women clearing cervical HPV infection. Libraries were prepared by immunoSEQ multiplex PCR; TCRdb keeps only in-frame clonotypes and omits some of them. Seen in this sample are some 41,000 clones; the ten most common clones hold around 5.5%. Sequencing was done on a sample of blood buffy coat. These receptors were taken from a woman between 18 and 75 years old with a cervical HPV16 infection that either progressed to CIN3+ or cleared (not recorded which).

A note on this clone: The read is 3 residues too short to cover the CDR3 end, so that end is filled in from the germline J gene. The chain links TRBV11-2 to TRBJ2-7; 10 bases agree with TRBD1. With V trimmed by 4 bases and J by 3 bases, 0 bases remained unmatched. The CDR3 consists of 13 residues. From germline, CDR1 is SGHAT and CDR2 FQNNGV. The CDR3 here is CASSWDRGYEQYF. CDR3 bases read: TGTGCCAGCAGCTGGGACAGGGGCTACGAG. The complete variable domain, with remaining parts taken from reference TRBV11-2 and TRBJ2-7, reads EAGVAQSPRYKIIEKRQSVAFWCNPISGHATLYWYQQILGQGPKLLIQFQNNGVVDDSQLPKDRFSAERLKGVDSTLKIQPAKLEDSAVYLCASSWDRGYEQYFGPGTRLTVT.

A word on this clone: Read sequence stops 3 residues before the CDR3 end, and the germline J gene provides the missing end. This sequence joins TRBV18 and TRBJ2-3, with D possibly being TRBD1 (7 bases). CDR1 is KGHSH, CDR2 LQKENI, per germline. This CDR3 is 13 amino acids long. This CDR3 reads CASSSQGEETQYF. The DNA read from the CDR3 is TGTGCCAGCTCATCCCAGGGGGAGGAGACG.

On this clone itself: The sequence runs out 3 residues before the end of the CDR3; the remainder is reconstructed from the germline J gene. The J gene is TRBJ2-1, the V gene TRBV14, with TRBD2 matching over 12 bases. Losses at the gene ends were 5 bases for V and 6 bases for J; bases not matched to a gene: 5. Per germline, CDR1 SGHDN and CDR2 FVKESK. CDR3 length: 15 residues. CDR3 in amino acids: CASSGRLAGVNEQFF. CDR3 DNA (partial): TGTGCCAGCAGCGGACGACTAGCGGGAGTCAATGAG.

Here the CDR3 reads CASSRGDSNYGYTF. The covered CDR3 bases are TGTGCCAGCAGCAGAGGAGACAGTAACTATGGC. The rearrangement joins TRBV5-5 to TRBJ1-2, with a tentative D call TRBD1 (5 bases). The CDR3 goes on 3 residues after the read ends, and that part is filled in from the germline J gene. CDR1 is SGHKS, CDR2 YYEKEE, per germline (reference sequence). Trimming took 4 bases from V and 1 from J, leaving 11 bases between them. CDR3 length: 14 amino acids.

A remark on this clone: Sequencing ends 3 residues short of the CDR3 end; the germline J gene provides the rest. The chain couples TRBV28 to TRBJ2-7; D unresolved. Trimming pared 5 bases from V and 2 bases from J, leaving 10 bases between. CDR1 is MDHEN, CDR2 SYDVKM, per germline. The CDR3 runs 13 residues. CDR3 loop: CASSARTTYEQYF. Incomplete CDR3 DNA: TGTGCCAGCAGTGCCCGCACAACCTACGAG.

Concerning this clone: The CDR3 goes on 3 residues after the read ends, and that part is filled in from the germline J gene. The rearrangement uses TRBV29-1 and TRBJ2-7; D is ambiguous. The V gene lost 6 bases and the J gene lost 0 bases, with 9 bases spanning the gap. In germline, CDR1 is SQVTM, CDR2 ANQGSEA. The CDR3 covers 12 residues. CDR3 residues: CSVILPSYEQYF. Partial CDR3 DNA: TGCAGCGTAATACTCCCCTCCTACGAG.